Below, one T cell receptor beta chain is given with its context. Its matching antigen is unknown. Primers for the PCR totalled 60 Vbeta and 13 Jbeta. Measured with immunoSEQ multiplex PCR; TCRdb has only the in-frame clones, and not every one. This table holds roughly 110,000 clones, 60% to 80% found once. The data derive from a study of cytomegalovirus exposure and HLA in healthy donors. Germline V gene sequence: CDR1 SGHTA, CDR2 FQGNSA. The CDR3 is made up of 17 amino acids. V lost 0 bases to trimming and J lost 0 bases; unmatched junction nucleotides: 5. General observations from the study: In an earlier analysis, about 87% or about 30%: the productive usage of most TCR beta V segments. Most of the CMV-associated TCR beta chains (in a later analysis) appeared to be HLA-restricted. Apart from CMV serostatus, no immune exposure information was available.

The gene calls are TRBV7-2 and TRBJ2-5; 9 bases fit TRBD2. Sequencing used PBMCs. The TCR sequence derives from a man aged 35-49 years in good health and CMV-seronegative. CDR3 region: CASSLAYLAGNQETQYF. The CDR3 DNA reads TGTGCCAGCAGCTTAGCGTATCTAGCGGGGAACCAAGAGACCCAGTACTTC.